The rows below give T cell receptor beta chains drawn from one sample of a study of T-cell memory formation after mild COVID-19. MiXCR was run by TCRdb on the 5' RACE reads, yielding one entry per CDR3 protein. Among more than 150,000 distinct CDR3 sequences listed, roughly 20% were seen once. Sequencing input: PBMCs or a T cell subset sorted from them (not recorded which). These receptors all stem from a man between 18 and 35 years old who had mild COVID-19 (a few samples of this study predate the infection). Cell type and time point are not known. Both conserved end residues are part of each CDR3. The D gene is left open where the match is weak. Not every row has a clone size; where given, it reads once, few, many or a size class.

V gene	clone size	J gene	D gene	CDR3 protein	CDR3 DNA
TRBV7-9	few	TRBJ2-3	TRBD2	CASSLRASGGLTDTQYF	TGTGCCAGCAGCTTACGCGCTAGCGGGGGCCTCACAGATACGCAGTATTTT
TRBV7-2	-	TRBJ2-3	-	CASSLFGIQEWSDTQYF	TGTGCCAGCAGCTTATTTGGGATTCAGGAGTGGTCAGATACGCAGTATTTT
TRBV3-1	few	TRBJ2-3	-	CASSHSASEDTQYF	TGTGCCAGCAGCCATTCTGCTAGCGAAGATACGCAGTATTTT
TRBV7-6	few	TRBJ2-3	TRBD1	CASSNRPGTASTDTQYF	TGTGCCAGCAGCAATCGCCCCGGGACAGCTAGCACAGATACGCAGTATTTT
TRBV12-3/TRBV12-4	few	TRBJ2-2	-	CASSLVLGELFF	TGTGCCAGCAGTTTGGTCCTCGGGGAGCTGTTTTTT
TRBV4-1	-	TRBJ2-1	-	CASSHPYNEQFF	TGCGCCAGCAGCCACCCGTACAATGAGCAGTTCTTC
TRBV3-1	few	TRBJ2-2	-	CASSPQVAAPGELFF	TGTGCCAGCAGCCCGCAGGTGGCTGCACCAGGGGAGCTGTTTTTT
TRBV12-3/TRBV12-4	few	TRBJ1-5	-	CASSLLPNQPQHF	TGTGCCAGCAGTTTACTTCCTAATCAGCCCCAGCATTTT
TRBV5-1	-	TRBJ1-6	-	CASSTGTMNSPLHF	TGCGCCAGCAGCACCGGGACGATGAATTCACCCCTCCACTTT
TRBV7-2	-	TRBJ2-1	-	CASYLNRDEQFF	TGTGCCAGCTATTTAAATAGGGATGAGCAGTTCTTC
TRBV4-3	once	TRBJ2-3	-	CASSQVLGGGVTDTQYF	TGCGCCAGCAGCCAAGTTTTAGGGGGGGGAGTGACAGATACGCAGTATTTT
TRBV20-1	few	TRBJ1-5	-	CSARIGVYSQPQHF	TGCAGTGCTAGAATCGGGGTTTATTCTCAGCCCCAGCATTTT
TRBV7-8	many	TRBJ2-7	-	CASSVGSGQGSYEQYF	TGTGCCAGCAGTGTGGGTTCCGGTCAGGGAAGCTACGAGCAGTACTTC
TRBV7-3	many	TRBJ2-5	-	CASSQSGQAGQETQYF	TGTGCCAGCAGCCAATCCGGACAGGCGGGACAAGAGACCCAGTACTTC
TRBV7-9	many	TRBJ1-2	-	CASSLEGDYGYTF	TGTGCCAGCAGCTTAGAGGGCGACTATGGCTACACCTTC
TRBV5-1	-	TRBJ1-4	-	CASTGRGSSNEKLFF	TGCGCCAGCACCGGAAGGGGGTCGAGTAATGAAAAACTGTTTTTT